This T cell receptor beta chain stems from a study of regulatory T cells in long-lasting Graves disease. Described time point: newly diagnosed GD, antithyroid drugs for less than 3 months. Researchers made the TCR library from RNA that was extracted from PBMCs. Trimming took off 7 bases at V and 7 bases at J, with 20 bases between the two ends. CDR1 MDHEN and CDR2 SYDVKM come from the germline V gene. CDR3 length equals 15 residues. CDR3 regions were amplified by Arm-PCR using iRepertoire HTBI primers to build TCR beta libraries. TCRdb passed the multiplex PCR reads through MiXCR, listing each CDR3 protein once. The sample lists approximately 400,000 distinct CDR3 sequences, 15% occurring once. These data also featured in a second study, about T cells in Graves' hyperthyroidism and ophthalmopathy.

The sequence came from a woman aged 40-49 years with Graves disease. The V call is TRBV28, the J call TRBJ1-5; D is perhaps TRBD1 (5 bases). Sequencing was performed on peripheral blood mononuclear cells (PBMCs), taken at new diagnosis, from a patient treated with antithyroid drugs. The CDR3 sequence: CASTPLPGQGQPQHF. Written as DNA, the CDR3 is TGTGCCAGCACCCCTCTCCCCGGGCAGGGACAGCCCCAGCATTTT.